This T cell receptor (beta chain) was identified during a study of T cells after yellow fever vaccination. Broader study findings: Subsequent to the booster, the majority of primary-vaccination clones reappeared (under 98% CD4, 85% to 90% CD8). There was a possibility that FACS-sorted repertoires contained abundant clonotypes contaminating from the bulk population.

As to this clonotype: Its specificity is not known.

Germline lookup yields CDR1 SGHNT and CDR2 YYREEE (reference sequence). V was shortened by 0 bases and J by 9 bases, with 17 bases between the two germline ends. The CDR3 runs to 15 residues. Each CDR3 protein is one row after TCRdb ran MiXCR on the 5' RACE reads. The sample includes under 400,000 distinct CDR3 sequences, approximately 12% seen only once; the top ten take 2.5% to 4%. The V call is TRBV5-4, the J call TRBJ2-3, with D possibly being TRBD1 or TRBD2 (6 bases each). This TCR was sampled from a man between 18 and 29 years old who received the YFV17D yellow fever vaccine. Source: CD4+ T cells sorted from PBMCs, taken 15 days after the yellow fever booster vaccination. CDR3 sequence reads: CASSLVGGNGVTQYF. The CDR3 bases are TGTGCCAGCAGCTTGGTAGGGGGGAACGGAGTAACGCAGTATTTT.